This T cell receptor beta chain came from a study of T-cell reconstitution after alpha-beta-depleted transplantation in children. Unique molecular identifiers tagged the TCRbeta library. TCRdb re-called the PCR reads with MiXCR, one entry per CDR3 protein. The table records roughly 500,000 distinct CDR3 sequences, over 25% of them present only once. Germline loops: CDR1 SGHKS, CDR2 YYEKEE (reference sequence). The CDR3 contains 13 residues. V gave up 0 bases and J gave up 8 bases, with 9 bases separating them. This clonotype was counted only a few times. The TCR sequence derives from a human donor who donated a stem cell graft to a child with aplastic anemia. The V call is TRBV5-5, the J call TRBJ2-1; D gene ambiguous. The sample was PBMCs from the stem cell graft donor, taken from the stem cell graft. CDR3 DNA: TGTGCCAGCAGCTTGGAGGTTTGGGATGAGCAGTTCTTC. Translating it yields CASSLEVWDEQFF.